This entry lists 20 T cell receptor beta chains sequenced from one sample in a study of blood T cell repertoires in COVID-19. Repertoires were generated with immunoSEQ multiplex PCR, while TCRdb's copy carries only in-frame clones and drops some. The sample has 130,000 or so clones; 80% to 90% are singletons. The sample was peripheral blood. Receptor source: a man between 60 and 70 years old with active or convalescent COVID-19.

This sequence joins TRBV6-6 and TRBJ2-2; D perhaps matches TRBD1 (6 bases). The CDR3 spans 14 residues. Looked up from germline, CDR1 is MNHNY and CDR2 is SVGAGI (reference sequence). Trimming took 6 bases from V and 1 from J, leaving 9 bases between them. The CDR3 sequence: CASRRTVNTGELFF. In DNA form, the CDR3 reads TGTGCCAGCAGAAGGACAGTGAACACCGGGGAGCTGTTTTTT.

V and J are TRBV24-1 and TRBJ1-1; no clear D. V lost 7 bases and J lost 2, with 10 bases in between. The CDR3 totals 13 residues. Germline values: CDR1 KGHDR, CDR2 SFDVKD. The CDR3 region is CATRRGPNTEAFF. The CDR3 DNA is TGTGCCACCAGGAGAGGGCCAAACACTGAAGCTTTCTTT.

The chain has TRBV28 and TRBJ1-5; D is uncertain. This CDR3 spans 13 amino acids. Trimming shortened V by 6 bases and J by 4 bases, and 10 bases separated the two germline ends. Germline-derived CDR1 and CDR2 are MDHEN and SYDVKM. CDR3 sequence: CASSPSGNQPQHF. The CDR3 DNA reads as TGTGCCAGCAGCCCCTCCGGTAATCAGCCCCAGCATTTT.

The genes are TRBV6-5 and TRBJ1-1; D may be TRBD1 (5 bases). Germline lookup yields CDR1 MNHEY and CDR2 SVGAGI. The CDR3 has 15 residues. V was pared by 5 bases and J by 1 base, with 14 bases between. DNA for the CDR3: TGTGCCAGCAGTCGACCCGGGACTCCGAACACTGAAGCTTTCTTT. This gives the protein CASSRPGTPNTEAFF.

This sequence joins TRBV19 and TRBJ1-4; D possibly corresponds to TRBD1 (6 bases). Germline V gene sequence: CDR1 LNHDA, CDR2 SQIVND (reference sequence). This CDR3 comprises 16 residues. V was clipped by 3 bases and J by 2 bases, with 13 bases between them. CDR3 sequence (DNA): TGTGCCAGTAGTATCCCCCGGGGGGCGACTAATGAAAAACTGTTTTTT. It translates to CASSIPRGATNEKLFF.

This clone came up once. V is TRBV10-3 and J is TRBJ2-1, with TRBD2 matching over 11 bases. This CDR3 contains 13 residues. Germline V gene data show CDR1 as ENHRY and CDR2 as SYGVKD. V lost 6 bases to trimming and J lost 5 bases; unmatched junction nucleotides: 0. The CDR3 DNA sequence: TGTGCCATCAGGACTAGCGGGAACAATGAGCAGTTCTTC. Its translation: CAIRTSGNNEQFF.

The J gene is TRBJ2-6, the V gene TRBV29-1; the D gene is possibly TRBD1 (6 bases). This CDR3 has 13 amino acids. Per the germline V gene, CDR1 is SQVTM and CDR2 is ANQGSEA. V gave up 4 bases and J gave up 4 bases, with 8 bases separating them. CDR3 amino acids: CSVGTAGANVLTF. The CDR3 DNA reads TGCAGCGTTGGGACAGCCGGGGCCAACGTCCTGACTTTC. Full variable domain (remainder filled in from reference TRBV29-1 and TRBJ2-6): SAVISQKPSRDICQRGTSLTIQCQVDSQVTMMFWYRQQPGQSLTLIATANQGSEATYESGFVIDKFPISRPNLTFSTLTVSNMSPEDSSIYLCSVGTAGANVLTFGAGSRLTVL.

The CDR3 region has the DNA TGTGCCAGCAGTTCCCTTCGTAATGAGCAGTTCTTC. It codes for CASSSLRNEQFF. This chain links TRBV28 with TRBJ2-1; D gene ambiguous. CDR3 size: 12 residues. V gave up 4 bases and J gave up 7 bases, with 8 bases separating them. Germline V gene data show CDR1 as MDHEN and CDR2 as SYDVKM. The whole variable domain, remainder taken from reference TRBV28 and TRBJ2-1, is DVKVTQSSRYLVKRTGEKVFLECVQDMDHENMFWYRQDPGLGLRLIYFSYDVKMKEKGDIPEGYSVSREKKERFSLILESASTNQTSMYLCASSSLRNEQFFGPGTRLTVL.

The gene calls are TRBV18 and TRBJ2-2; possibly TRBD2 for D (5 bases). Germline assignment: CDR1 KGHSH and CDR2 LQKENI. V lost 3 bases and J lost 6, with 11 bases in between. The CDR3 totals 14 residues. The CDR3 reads CASSPDSFSGELFF. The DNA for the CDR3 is TGTGCCAGCTCACCGGACTCGTTTTCCGGGGAGCTGTTTTTT.

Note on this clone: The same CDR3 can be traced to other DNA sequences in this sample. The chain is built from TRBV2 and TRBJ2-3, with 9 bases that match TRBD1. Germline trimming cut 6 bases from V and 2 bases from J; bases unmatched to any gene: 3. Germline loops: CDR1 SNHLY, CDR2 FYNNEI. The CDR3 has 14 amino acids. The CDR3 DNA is TGTGCCAGCAGCCTACAGGGGGCCACAGATACGCAGTATTTT. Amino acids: CASSLQGATDTQYF.

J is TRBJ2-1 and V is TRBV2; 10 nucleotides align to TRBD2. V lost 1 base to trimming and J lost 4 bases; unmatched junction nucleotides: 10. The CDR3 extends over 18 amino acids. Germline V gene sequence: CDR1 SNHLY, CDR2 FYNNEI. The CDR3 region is CASSEGFEREGRYNEQFF. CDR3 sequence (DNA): TGTGCCAGCAGTGAAGGGTTCGAGCGGGAGGGCCGGTACAATGAGCAGTTCTTC.

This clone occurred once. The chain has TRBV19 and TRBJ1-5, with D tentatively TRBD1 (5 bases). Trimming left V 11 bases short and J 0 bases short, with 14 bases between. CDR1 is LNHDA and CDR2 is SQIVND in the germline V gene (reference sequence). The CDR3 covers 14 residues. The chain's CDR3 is CAVNGGYSNQPQHF. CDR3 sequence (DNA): TGTGCCGTCAACGGGGGATATAGCAATCAGCCCCAGCATTTT.

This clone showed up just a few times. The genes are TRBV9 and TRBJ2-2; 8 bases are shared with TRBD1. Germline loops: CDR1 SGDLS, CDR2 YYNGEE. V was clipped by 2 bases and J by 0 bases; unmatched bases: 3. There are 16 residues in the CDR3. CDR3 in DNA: TGTGCCAGCAGCGTGAGACAGGGGCCGAACACCGGGGAGCTGTTTTTT. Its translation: CASSVRQGPNTGELFF. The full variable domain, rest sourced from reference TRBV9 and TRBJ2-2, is DSGVTQTPKHLITATGQRVTLRCSPRSGDLSVYWYQQSLDQGLQFLIQYYNGEERAKGNILERFSAQQFPDLHSELNLSSLELGDSALYFCASSVRQGPNTGELFFGEGSRLTVL.

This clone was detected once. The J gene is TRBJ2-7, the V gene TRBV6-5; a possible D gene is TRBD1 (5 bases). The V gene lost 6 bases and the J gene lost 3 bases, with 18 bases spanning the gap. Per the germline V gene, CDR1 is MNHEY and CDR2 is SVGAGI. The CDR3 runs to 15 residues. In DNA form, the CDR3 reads TGTGCCAGCAGCCAAACGACAGCTACCTACTACGAGCAGTACTTC. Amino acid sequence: CASSQTTATYYEQYF.

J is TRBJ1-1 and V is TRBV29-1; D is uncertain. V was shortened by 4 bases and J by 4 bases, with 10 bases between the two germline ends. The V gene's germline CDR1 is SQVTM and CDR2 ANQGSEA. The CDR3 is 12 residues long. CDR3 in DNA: TGCAGCGTTGGAGGCGGAATCACTGAAGCTTTCTTT. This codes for CSVGGGITEAFF.

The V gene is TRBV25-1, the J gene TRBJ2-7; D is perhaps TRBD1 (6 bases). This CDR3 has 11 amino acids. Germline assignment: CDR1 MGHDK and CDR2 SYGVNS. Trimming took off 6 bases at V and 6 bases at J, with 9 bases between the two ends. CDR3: CASSGTFEQYF. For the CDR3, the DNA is TGTGCCAGCAGCGGGACATTCGAGCAGTACTTC.

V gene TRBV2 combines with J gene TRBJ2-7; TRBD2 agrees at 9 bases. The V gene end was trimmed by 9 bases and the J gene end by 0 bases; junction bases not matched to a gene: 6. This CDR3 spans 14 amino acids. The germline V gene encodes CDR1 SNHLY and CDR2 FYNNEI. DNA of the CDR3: TGTGCCAGTCTAGCGGGATCCCGCTCCTACGAGCAGTACTTC. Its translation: CASLAGSRSYEQYF.

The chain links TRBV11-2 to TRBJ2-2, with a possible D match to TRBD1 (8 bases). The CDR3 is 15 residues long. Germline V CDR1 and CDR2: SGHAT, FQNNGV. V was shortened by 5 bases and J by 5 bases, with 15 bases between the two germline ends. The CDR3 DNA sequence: TGTGCCAGCAGCGCAGGACAGGGAGGGACCGGGGAGCTGTTTTTT. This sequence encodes CASSAGQGGTGELFF.

CDR3 coding DNA: TGCAGCGTTGACCTCGGAAGCGGTTACGAGCAGTACTTC. Translating gives CSVDLGSGYEQYF. The chain carries TRBV29-1 and TRBJ2-7, with a possible D match to TRBD2 (5 bases). The CDR3 covers 13 residues. Per germline, CDR1 SQVTM and CDR2 ANQGSEA. The V end lost 3 bases, the J end lost 4 bases, and 13 bases lay between the germline ends.

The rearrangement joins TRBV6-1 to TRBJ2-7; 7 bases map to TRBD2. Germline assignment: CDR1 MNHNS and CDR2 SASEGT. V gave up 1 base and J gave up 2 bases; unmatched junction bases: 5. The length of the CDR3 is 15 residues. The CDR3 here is CASSEGASGPYEQYF. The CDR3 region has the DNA TGTGCCAGCAGTGAAGGGGCTAGCGGCCCCTACGAGCAGTACTTC.